This T cell receptor beta chain emerged from a study of T-cell reconstitution after alpha-beta-depleted transplantation in children. CDR3 length: 14 residues. With 2 bases removed from V and 1 base from J, the gap between germline ends came to 11 bases. In germline, CDR1 is SQVTM, CDR2 ANQGSEA. Preparation of the TCRbeta library was carried out with unique molecular identifiers. TCRdb processed the PCR reads anew with MiXCR; each CDR3 protein has one entry. The sample consists of 550,000 to 800,000 distinct CDR3 sequences, approximately 14% of them appearing once. This clonotype has just a few counts. Its specificity is not known. Study results and limitations: For some patients, TCRbeta diversity was high at day 60 because of recipient T cells and thymic progenitors that survived. There were reportedly several hundred expanded graft clones from which alpha-beta T cells came about two months after transplant.

The source is a girl aged 2-10 years with congenital amegakaryocytic thrombocytopenia, due to receive a stem cell transplant. Sequenced material: PBMCs, taken before TCRalphabeta/CD19-depleted stem cell transplant. The chain recombines TRBV29-1 with TRBJ2-5; unclear D gene. The CDR3 region has the DNA TGCAGCGTTGAACAGAGGAGCATCCAAGAGACCCAGTACTTC. Protein: CSVEQRSIQETQYF.